Given below is one T cell receptor (beta chain) in context. The data stem from a study of shared clonotypes between healthy human individuals. The CDR3 consists of 17 residues. Germline V gene lookup returns CDR1 SGHVS and CDR2 FQNEAQ. Trimming removed 2 bases from V and 3 bases from J; junction bases left unmatched: 8. Naive CD8 cells, CD45RO-negative and positively selected for CCR7, excluded terminally differentiated effector memory CD45RA+ cells. Assay runs were performed at deep level. Profiling relied on immunoSEQ multiplex PCR, and the TCRdb table lists in-frame clones only, not all of them. The profile shows about 2 million clones, roughly 94% of them singletons.

Sequencing used naive CD8+ T cells sorted from blood. The receptor was isolated from a man younger than 35 in good health. This sequence joins TRBV7-8 and TRBJ1-1, with 11 bases lining up with TRBD1. The CDR3 here is CASSLLFGDRGDTEAFF. The CDR3 nucleotides read TGTGCCAGCAGCTTACTATTCGGGGACAGGGGGGACACTGAAGCTTTCTTT.